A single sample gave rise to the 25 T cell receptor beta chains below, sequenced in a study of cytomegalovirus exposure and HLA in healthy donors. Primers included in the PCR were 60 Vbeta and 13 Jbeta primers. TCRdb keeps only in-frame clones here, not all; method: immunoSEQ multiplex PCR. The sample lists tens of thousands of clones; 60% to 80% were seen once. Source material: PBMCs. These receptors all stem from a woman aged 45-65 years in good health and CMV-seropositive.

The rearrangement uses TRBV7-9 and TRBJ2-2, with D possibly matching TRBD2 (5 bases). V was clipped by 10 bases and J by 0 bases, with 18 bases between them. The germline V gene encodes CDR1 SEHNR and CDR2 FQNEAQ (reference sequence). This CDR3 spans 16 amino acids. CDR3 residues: CATPEREKTNTGELFF. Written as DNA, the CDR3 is TGTGCCACCCCAGAGAGGGAGAAAACGAACACCGGGGAGCTGTTTTTT.

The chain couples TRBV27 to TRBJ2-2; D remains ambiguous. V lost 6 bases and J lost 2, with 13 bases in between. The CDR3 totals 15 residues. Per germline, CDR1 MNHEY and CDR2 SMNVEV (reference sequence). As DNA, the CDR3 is TGTGCCAGCAGCAAGAGGCCGCTTAACACCGGGGAGCTGTTTTTT. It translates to CASSKRPLNTGELFF.

This CDR3 reads CASSLGPGSNEKLFF. For the CDR3, the DNA is TGTGCCAGCAGCTTAGGACCGGGTTCTAATGAAAAACTGTTTTTT. The genes are TRBV11-2 and TRBJ1-4; D remains ambiguous. The V and J ends lost 1 base and 3 bases respectively, with 9 bases between them. Per the germline V gene, CDR1 is SGHAT and CDR2 is FQNNGV. This CDR3 region has 15 residues.

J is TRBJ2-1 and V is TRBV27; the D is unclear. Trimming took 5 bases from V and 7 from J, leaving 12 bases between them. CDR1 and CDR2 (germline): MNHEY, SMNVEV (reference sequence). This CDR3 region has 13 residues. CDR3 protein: CASSADISNEQFF. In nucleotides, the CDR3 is TGTGCCAGCAGTGCAGACATTTCAAATGAGCAGTTCTTC.

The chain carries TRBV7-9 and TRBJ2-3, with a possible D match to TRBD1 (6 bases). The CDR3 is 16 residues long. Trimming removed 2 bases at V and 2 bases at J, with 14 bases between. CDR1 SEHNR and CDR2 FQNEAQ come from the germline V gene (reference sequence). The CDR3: CASSLRRSGVTDTQYF. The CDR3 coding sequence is TGTGCCAGCAGCTTACGCCGTTCAGGGGTCACAGATACGCAGTATTTT.

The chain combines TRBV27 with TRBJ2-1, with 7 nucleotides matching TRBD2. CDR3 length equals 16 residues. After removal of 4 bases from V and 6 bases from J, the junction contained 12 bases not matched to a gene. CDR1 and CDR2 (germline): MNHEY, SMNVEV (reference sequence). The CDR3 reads CASSSRSGVISNEQFF. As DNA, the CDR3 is TGTGCCAGCAGTTCACGGAGCGGGGTGATAAGCAATGAGCAGTTCTTC.

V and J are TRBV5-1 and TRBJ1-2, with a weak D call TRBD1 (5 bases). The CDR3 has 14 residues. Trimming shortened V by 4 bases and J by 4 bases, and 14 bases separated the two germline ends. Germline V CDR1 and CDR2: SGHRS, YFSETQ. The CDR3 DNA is TGCGCCAGCAGCGTGACAGATAGATCCTATGGCTACACCTTC. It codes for CASSVTDRSYGYTF.

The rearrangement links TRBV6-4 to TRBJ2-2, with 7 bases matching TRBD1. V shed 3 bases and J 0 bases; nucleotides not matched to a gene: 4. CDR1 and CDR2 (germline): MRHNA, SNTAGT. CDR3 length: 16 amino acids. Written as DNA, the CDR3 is TGTGCCAGCAGTGAAGGGGGACAGTCGAACACCGGGGAGCTGTTTTTT. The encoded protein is CASSEGGQSNTGELFF.

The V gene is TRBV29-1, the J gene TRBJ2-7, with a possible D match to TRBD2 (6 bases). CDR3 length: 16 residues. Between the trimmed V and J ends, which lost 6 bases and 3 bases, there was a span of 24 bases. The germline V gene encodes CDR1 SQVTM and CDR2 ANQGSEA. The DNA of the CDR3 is TGCAGCGTCCATATTTCGACGCGGGAATCTCTCTACGAGCAGTACTTC. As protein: CSVHISTRESLYEQYF.

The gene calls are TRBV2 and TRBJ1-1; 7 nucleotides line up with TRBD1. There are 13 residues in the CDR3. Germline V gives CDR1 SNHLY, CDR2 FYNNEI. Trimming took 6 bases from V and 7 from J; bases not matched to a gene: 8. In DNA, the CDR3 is TGTGCCAGCAGCATCGACAGGGCGAATGAAGCTTTCTTT. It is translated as CASSIDRANEAFF.

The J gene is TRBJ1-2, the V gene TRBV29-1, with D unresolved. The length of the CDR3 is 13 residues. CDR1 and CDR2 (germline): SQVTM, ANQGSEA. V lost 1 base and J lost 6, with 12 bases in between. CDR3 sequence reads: CSVEVGSQDGYTF. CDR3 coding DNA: TGCAGCGTTGAAGTAGGGAGTCAGGATGGCTACACCTTC.

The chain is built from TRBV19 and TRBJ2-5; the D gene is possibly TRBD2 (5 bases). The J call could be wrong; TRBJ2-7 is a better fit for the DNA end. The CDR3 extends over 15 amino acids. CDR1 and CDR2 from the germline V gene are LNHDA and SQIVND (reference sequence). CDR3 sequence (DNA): TGTGCCAGTAGTATTGGACGGGGTAGCTCCTACGAGCAGTACTTC. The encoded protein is CASSIGRGSSYEQYF.

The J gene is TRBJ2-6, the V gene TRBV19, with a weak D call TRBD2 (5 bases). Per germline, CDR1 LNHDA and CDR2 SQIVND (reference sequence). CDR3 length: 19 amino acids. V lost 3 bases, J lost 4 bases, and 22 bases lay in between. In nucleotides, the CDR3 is TGTGCCAGTAGTATTGATCCCCAGTTGGGGAGCTTCGGGGCCAACGTCCTGACTTTC. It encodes CASSIDPQLGSFGANVLTF.

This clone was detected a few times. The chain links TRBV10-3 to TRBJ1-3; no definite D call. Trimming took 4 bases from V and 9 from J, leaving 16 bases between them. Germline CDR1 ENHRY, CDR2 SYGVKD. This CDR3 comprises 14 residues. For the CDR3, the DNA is TGTGCCATCAGTGGGTACGGCGGAGAAAGCACCATATATTTT. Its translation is CAISGYGGESTIYF.

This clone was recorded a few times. CDR3 protein: CASSRRGTNSPLHF. In DNA, the CDR3 is TGTGCCAGCAGTAGGCGGGGGACGAATTCACCCCTCCACTTT. The chain couples TRBV6-5 to TRBJ1-6, with D perhaps TRBD1 (5 bases). Germline loops: CDR1 MNHEY, CDR2 SVGAGI. The CDR3 has 14 residues. V lost 5 bases and J lost 7, with 12 bases in between.

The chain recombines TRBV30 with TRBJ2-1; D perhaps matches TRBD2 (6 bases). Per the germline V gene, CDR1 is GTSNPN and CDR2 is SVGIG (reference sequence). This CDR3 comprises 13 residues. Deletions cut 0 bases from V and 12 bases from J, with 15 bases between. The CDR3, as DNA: TGTGCCTGGAGTGTAGGTTCCTCGGGAGCGCAGTTCTTC. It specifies CAWSVGSSGAQFF.

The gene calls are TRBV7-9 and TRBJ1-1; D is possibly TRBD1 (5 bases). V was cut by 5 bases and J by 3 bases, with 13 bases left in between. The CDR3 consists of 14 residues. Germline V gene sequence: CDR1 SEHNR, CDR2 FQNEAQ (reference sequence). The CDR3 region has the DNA TGTGCCAGCAGCGGGGCAACGTCGTACACTGAAGCTTTCTTT. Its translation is CASSGATSYTEAFF.

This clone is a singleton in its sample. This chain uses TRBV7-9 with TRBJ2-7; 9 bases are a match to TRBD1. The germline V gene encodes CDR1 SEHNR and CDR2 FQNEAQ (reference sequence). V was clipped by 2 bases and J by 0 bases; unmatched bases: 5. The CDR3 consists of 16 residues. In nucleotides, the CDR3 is TGTGCCAGCAGCTTAACGGGACAGGGTGGCTCCTACGAGCAGTACTTC. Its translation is CASSLTGQGGSYEQYF.

The CDR3 nucleotides read TGTGCCAGCTCACCTACAGGGGGAACTGAAGCTTTCTTT. Encoded protein: CASSPTGGTEAFF. This chain connects TRBV18 to TRBJ1-1; the match to TRBD1 covers 8 bases. Germline V gene data show CDR1 as KGHSH and CDR2 as LQKENI. V dropped 3 bases and J dropped 5; count of bases not matched to a gene: 2. This CDR3 is built from 13 residues.

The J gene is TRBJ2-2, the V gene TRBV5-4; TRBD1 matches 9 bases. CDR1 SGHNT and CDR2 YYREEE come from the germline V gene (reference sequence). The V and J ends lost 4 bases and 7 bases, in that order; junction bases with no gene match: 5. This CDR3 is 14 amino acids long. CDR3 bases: TGTGCCAGCAGCCGGGACAGGGTGAACGGGGAGCTGTTTTTT. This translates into CASSRDRVNGELFF.

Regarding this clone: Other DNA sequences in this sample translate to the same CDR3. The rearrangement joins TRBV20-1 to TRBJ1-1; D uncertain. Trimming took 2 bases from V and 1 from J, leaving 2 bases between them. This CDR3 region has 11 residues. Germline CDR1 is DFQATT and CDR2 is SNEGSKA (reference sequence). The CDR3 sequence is CSARQNTEAFF. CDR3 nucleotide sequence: TGCAGTGCTAGACAGAACACTGAAGCTTTCTTT.

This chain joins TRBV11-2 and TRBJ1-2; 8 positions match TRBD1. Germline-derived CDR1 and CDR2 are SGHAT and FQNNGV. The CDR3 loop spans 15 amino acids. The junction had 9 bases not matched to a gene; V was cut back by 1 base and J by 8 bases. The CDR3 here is CASSLAGQEKGGYTF. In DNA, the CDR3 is TGTGCCAGCAGCTTAGCGGGACAGGAGAAAGGGGGCTACACCTTC.

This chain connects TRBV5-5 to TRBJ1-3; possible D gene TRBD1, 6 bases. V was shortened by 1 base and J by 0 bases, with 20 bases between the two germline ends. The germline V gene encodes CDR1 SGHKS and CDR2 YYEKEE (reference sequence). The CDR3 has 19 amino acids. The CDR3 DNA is TGTGCCAGCAGCTTGAGGGGGATAGCTCCTTTTCTCTCTGGAAACACCATATATTTT. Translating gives CASSLRGIAPFLSGNTIYF.

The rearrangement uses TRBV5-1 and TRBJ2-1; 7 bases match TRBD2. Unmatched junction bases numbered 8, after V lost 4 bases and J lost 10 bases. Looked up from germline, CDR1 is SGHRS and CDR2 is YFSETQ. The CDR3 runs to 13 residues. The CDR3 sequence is CASSVELAIEQFF. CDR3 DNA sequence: TGCGCCAGCAGCGTAGAACTAGCGATCGAGCAGTTCTTC.

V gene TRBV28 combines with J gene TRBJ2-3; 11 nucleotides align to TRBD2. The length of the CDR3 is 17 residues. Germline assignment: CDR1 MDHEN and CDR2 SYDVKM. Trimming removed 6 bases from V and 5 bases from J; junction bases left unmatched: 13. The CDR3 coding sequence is TGTGCCAGCAGGCAACCGGGACTAGCGGTTTCGGGAGATACGCAGTATTTT. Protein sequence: CASRQPGLAVSGDTQYF.